These 19 T cell receptor beta chains originate from one sample sequenced in a study of T cell repertoires in cytomegalovirus infection (dated by TCRdb to 2018 to 2020). The treatment or condition label of this sample denotes: in vitro stimulation with specific CMV peptide epitopes to enrich CMV-specific T cells. These receptors are not linked to any known antigen. TCRdb lists the instrument as Illumina HiSeq 1500. The public sequencing data were trimmed at Q25 with fastp and processed into clonotypes with MiXCR by TCRdb, which kept only in-frame beta chains. Here each entry gathers all rows of one CDR3 protein and keeps the most common genes and DNA. The sample table shows hundreds of thousands of distinct CDR3 sequences, and around a third are seen once. Roughly 18% of the sample comes from the top ten. Sequencing was performed on cultured PBMCs, taken from culture after CMV antigen stimulation. The receptors here all came from a human donor in good health (CMV status not recorded). Some clones in this sample may be carry-over from other donors' samples.

This rearrangement joins TRBV11-2 to TRBJ2-2; D gene ambiguous. The V gene lost 11 bases and the J gene lost 1 base, with 11 bases spanning the gap. The CDR3 extends over 13 amino acids. Germline V gene data show CDR1 as SGHAT and CDR2 as FQNNGV. The CDR3 loop reads CAASRQNTGELFF. The CDR3 nucleotides read TGTGCCGCCTCCAGGCAGAACACCGGGGAGCTGTTTTTT.

Here the CDR3 reads CSVRQGEQYF. The CDR3 DNA is TGCAGCGTGAGACAAGGGGAGCAGTACTTC. This chain uses TRBV29-1 with TRBJ2-7; D unresolved. Germline lookup yields CDR1 SQVTM and CDR2 ANQGSEA. The CDR3 sequence is 10 residues long. Trimming left V 6 bases short and J 7 bases short, with 10 bases between.

V usage is TRBV20-1 and J usage is TRBJ2-1, with TRBD2 matching 9 bases. Trimming took 5 bases from V and 0 from J; bases not matched to a gene: 2. The CDR3 runs to 14 residues. In germline, CDR1 is DFQATT, CDR2 SNEGSKA (reference sequence). CDR3 in amino acids: CSALSGSSYNEQFF. The CDR3 bases are TGCAGTGCTCTTAGCGGGAGCTCCTACAATGAGCAGTTCTTC.

This clonotype appeared a few times. CDR3 in DNA: TGTGCCAGCAGTCCCCTGACTAGCGGGGCCACAGATACGCAGTATTTT. Translated: CASSPLTSGATDTQYF. V usage is TRBV28 and J usage is TRBJ2-3, with 11 bases lining up with TRBD2. The CDR3 consists of 16 residues. CDR1 is MDHEN, CDR2 SYDVKM, per germline. J lost 2 bases, V lost 5 bases, and 6 bases had no gene match.

This chain links TRBV9 with TRBJ1-2, with D uncertain. Germline CDR1 is SGDLS and CDR2 is YYNGEE. V lost 5 bases to trimming and J lost 8 bases, with 16 bases between them. The CDR3 is made up of 13 amino acids. For the CDR3, the DNA is TGTGCCAGCAGTGACCCCTGGGGAGGAGGCTACACCTTC. As protein: CASSDPWGGGYTF.

This clonotype was seen many times. The gene calls are TRBV7-6 and TRBJ2-1, with D possibly matching TRBD1 (6 bases). The CDR3 has 17 residues. Germline CDR1 reads SGHVS; CDR2 reads FNYEAQ. V was pared by 5 bases and J by 3 bases, with 20 bases between. Written as DNA, the CDR3 is TGTGCCAGCAGCCCTCGACAGGACAGTCTTCTCTACAATGAGCAGTTCTTC. Protein: CASSPRQDSLLYNEQFF.

The V and J genes are TRBV7-2 and TRBJ1-3; TRBD1 is a possible D gene (6 bases). This CDR3 is 15 amino acids long. Trimming shortened V by 5 bases and J by 3 bases, and 14 bases separated the two germline ends. Germline CDR1 SGHTA, CDR2 FQGNSA. The CDR3 DNA is TGTGCCAGCAGCCAGAGGGGGTTGAATGGAAACACCATATATTTT. This sequence encodes CASSQRGLNGNTIYF. The full variable domain, its missing parts supplied by reference TRBV7-2 and TRBJ1-3, is GAGVSQSPSNKVTEKGKDVELRCDPISGHTALYWYRQSLGQGLEFLIYFQGNSAPDKSGLPSDRFSAERTGGSVSTLTIQRTQQEDSAVYLCASSQRGLNGNTIYFGEGSWLTVV.

The chain has TRBV7-9 and TRBJ2-5; maybe TRBD2 (5 bases). In germline, CDR1 is SEHNR, CDR2 FQNEAQ (reference sequence). This CDR3 spans 14 amino acids. Trimming pared 8 bases from V and 5 bases from J, leaving 18 bases between. The CDR3 nucleotides are TGTGCCAGCCGTTCCGGAGGTGCAGCTGAGACCCAGTACTTC. Amino acids: CASRSGGAAETQYF. Filled out from reference TRBV7-9 and TRBJ2-5, the complete variable domain reads DTGVSQNPRHKITKRGQNVTFRCDPISEHNRLYWYRQTLGQGPEFLTYFQNEAQLEKSRLLSDRFSAERPKGSFSTLEIQRTEQGDSAMYLCASRSGGAAETQYFGPGTRLLVL.

The sample holds a few counts of this clonotype. This chain links TRBV11-2 with TRBJ1-4; no clear D. The CDR3 loop spans 11 amino acids. CDR1 SGHAT and CDR2 FQNNGV come from the germline V gene. Trimming took off 5 bases at V and 12 bases at J, with 10 bases between the two ends. The CDR3 nucleotides are TGTGCCAGCAGCCTTGCTGTGGAACTGTTTTTT. Its protein is CASSLAVELFF.

The rearrangement uses TRBV11-2 and TRBJ2-5; D perhaps matches TRBD1 (5 bases). Between the trimmed V and J ends, which lost 8 bases and 4 bases, there was a span of 11 bases. CDR3 length: 12 amino acids. Germline V CDR1 and CDR2: SGHAT, FQNNGV. CDR3 protein: CASEAQGETQYF. CDR3 DNA: TGTGCCAGCGAAGCCCAGGGAGAGACCCAGTACTTC.

The chain has TRBV20-1 and TRBJ2-4, with D tentatively TRBD2 (5 bases). The length of the CDR3 is 16 residues. Trimming removed 3 bases from V and 0 bases from J, with 15 bases in between. CDR1 DFQATT and CDR2 SNEGSKA come from the germline V gene (reference sequence). In DNA, the CDR3 is TGCAGTGCTAGTGGCTCATCGGGGATAGCCAAAAACATTCAGTACTTC. This translates into CSASGSSGIAKNIQYF.

This rearrangement joins TRBV7-6 to TRBJ1-2; maybe TRBD1 (5 bases). Germline assignment: CDR1 SGHVS and CDR2 FNYEAQ. This CDR3 region has 14 residues. With 4 bases removed from V and 3 bases from J, the gap between germline ends came to 12 bases. The CDR3 DNA reads TGTGCCAGCAGCTCTCCCGGGACCGACTATGGCTACACCTTC. The encoded protein is CASSSPGTDYGYTF.

This clonotype was counted between two and nine times. J is TRBJ2-5 and V is TRBV7-2; 8 bases agree with TRBD2. The CDR3 sequence is 16 residues long. Germline V gene data show CDR1 as SGHTA and CDR2 as FQGNSA. V lost 6 bases, J lost 2 bases, and 11 bases stayed unmatched. The CDR3 DNA is TGTGCCAGCAGAACGAAGATACTAGCGGATCAAGAGACCCAGTACTTC. Its translation is CASRTKILADQETQYF. The whole variable domain, filled in from reference TRBV7-2 and TRBJ2-5, reads GAGVSQSPSNKVTEKGKDVELRCDPISGHTALYWYRQSLGQGLEFLIYFQGNSAPDKSGLPSDRFSAERTGGSVSTLTIQRTQQEDSAVYLCASRTKILADQETQYFGPGTRLLVL.

This clonotype has only a few counts. The chain employs TRBV11-2 and TRBJ1-2; D uncertain. Deletions cut 2 bases from V and 9 bases from J, with 16 bases between. The CDR3 length is 14 residues. CDR1 SGHAT and CDR2 FQNNGV come from the germline V gene. The CDR3 sequence is CASSLSGLPGSYTF. The CDR3, as DNA: TGTGCCAGCAGCTTATCCGGCCTTCCTGGTAGCTACACCTTC.

The V and J genes are TRBV6-2 or TRBV6-3 and TRBJ2-1; a weak D match, TRBD2 (6 bases). From germline, CDR1 is MNHEY and CDR2 SVGEGT. V shed 5 bases and J shed 8 bases, with 10 bases lying between them. The CDR3 contains 12 residues. CDR3 nucleotides: TGTGCCAGCAGTCGGAGGGACCATGAGCAGTTCTTC. Amino acids: CASSRRDHEQFF.

This clonotype was found a few times. The chain links TRBV20-1 to TRBJ2-1; TRBD1 aligns across 8 bases. Looked up from germline, CDR1 is DFQATT and CDR2 is SNEGSKA (reference sequence). The CDR3 has 16 residues. With 0 bases clipped from V and 2 bases from J, the junction kept 6 bases outside the gene matches. In DNA form, the CDR3 reads TGCAGTGCTAGAGAAAGCAGGACAGGGCCCTACAATGAGCAGTTCTTC. Protein: CSARESRTGPYNEQFF.

The chain combines TRBV12-3 or TRBV12-4 with TRBJ1-2; no clear D gene. Trimming left V 5 bases short and J 3 bases short, with 10 bases between. The CDR3 runs to 13 residues. Here the CDR3 DNA reads TGTGCCAGCAGTCTAGATGTGGACTATGGCTACACCTTC. Translating gives CASSLDVDYGYTF.

The CDR3 loop is CASSDPGHEQYF. Here the CDR3 DNA reads TGTGCCAGCAGTGACCCGGGACACGAGCAGTACTTC. The V and J genes are TRBV6-6 and TRBJ2-7; D is tentatively TRBD1 or TRBD2 (5 bases each). Germline V lookup: CDR1 MNHNY, CDR2 SVGAGI (reference sequence). The length of the CDR3 is 12 residues. Trimming took off 5 bases at V and 5 bases at J, with 10 bases between the two ends.

This clonotype has just a few counts. V usage is TRBV18 and J usage is TRBJ1-1, with a tentative D call TRBD1 (6 bases). The length of the CDR3 is 16 residues. Trimming pared 3 bases from V and 4 bases from J, leaving 18 bases between. CDR1 is KGHSH and CDR2 is LQKENI in the germline V gene. The DNA of the CDR3 is TGTGCCAGCTCACCTTCAGGGGATATAATAAGCACTGAAGCTTTCTTT. This gives the protein CASSPSGDIISTEAFF.